These 18 T cell receptor beta chains were all obtained from the same sample, sequenced in a study of radiotherapy plus CTLA-4 blockade in lung cancer. Generated by immunoSEQ multiplex PCR, the TCRdb table keeps only in-frame clones and is missing some. Altogether some 34,000 clones are present, approximately 72% being singletons, with the ten largest covering around 9.9%. This material consisted of peripheral blood, taken from a patient treated with radiotherapy plus ipilimumab. These TCRs come from a human donor with non-small cell lung cancer who had stable disease on radiotherapy plus ipilimumab.

The rearrangement joins TRBV4-2 to TRBJ2-3; TRBD2 aligns across 13 bases. Losses at the gene ends were 1 base for V and 6 bases for J; bases not matched to a gene: 4. The CDR3 covers 16 residues. CDR1 and CDR2 (germline): LGHNA, YNFKEQ. The CDR3 DNA is TGTGCCAGCAGCCAAGGACTAGCGGGGGGTGCCGATACGCAGTATTTT. It yields the protein CASSQGLAGGADTQYF.

The V and J genes are TRBV10-3 and TRBJ1-1; 9 bases are shared with TRBD1. Germline CDR1 reads ENHRY; CDR2 reads SYGVKD. This CDR3 has 17 amino acids. V shed 2 bases and J 4 bases; nucleotides not matched to a gene: 11. This CDR3 is CAISEKLGQGRATEAFF. CDR3 coding DNA: TGTGCCATCAGTGAGAAACTAGGACAGGGGAGGGCCACTGAAGCTTTCTTT.

The chain is built from TRBV18 and TRBJ1-2, with unresolved D. Trimming took off 2 bases at V and 0 bases at J, with 19 bases between the two ends. CDR1 KGHSH and CDR2 LQKENI come from the germline V gene. The CDR3 sequence is 18 residues long. This CDR3 is CASSPFDGRPLSNYGYTF. The CDR3 region has the DNA TGTGCCAGCTCACCATTTGACGGAAGACCACTATCTAACTATGGCTACACCTTC.

The V call is TRBV5-1, the J call TRBJ2-7, with unresolved D. The CDR3 totals 13 residues. Trimming pared 2 bases from V and 3 bases from J, leaving 9 bases between. Germline V lookup: CDR1 SGHRS, CDR2 YFSETQ. The CDR3 loop is CASSFTTDYEQYF. CDR3 in DNA: TGCGCCAGCAGCTTCACGACTGACTACGAGCAGTACTTC.

J is TRBJ2-3 and V is TRBV4-1; 9 bases fit TRBD1. The CDR3 contains 19 residues. Trimming cost V 4 bases and J 0 bases; bases outside gene matches: 14. Germline loops: CDR1 MGHRA, CDR2 YSYEKL. CDR3 residues: CASSLMQQGARGSTDTQYF. Written as DNA, the CDR3 is TGCGCCAGCAGCCTCATGCAACAGGGGGCTCGGGGAAGCACAGATACGCAGTATTTT.

The rearrangement uses TRBV29-1 and TRBJ2-7, with 9 bases fitting TRBD2. Germline CDR1 and CDR2: SQVTM and ANQGSEA. V gave up 4 bases and J gave up 0 bases; unmatched junction bases: 4. The length of the CDR3 is 14 residues. CDR3 sequence reads: CSVAPSGDSYEQYF. In DNA, the CDR3 is TGCAGCGTTGCGCCTAGCGGGGACTCCTACGAGCAGTACTTC.

The chain joins TRBV2 to TRBJ1-4; 8 nucleotides match TRBD1. J gave up 5 bases and V 6 bases, and 5 bases lay outside the gene matches. The CDR3 is made up of 14 amino acids. The germline V gene has CDR1 SNHLY and CDR2 FYNNEI. CDR3 sequence reads: CASSYPGGNEKLFF. DNA for the CDR3: TGTGCCAGCAGCTACCCAGGGGGCAATGAAAAACTGTTTTTT.

The rearrangement uses TRBV2 and TRBJ2-7; possible D gene TRBD2, 5 bases. This CDR3 contains 13 residues. Germline assignment: CDR1 SNHLY and CDR2 FYNNEI. The ends were cut back, 9 bases at V and 8 bases at J, with 20 bases in the middle. CDR3 nucleotides: TGTGCCAGTAGCGTCACAGATCTCTCAAAGCAGTACTTC. This encodes CASSVTDLSKQYF.

The sample holds one count of this clone. CDR3: CASSRTGGAYEQYF. The CDR3 coding sequence is TGTGCCAGCAGCCGGACAGGGGGGGCCTACGAGCAGTACTTC. The chain links TRBV7-9 to TRBJ2-7; 10 nucleotides match TRBD1. With V trimmed by 5 bases and J by 2 bases, 3 bases remained unmatched. Germline CDR1 and CDR2: SEHNR and FQNEAQ (reference sequence). The CDR3 totals 14 residues.

The chain has TRBV5-1 and TRBJ2-2, with 11 nucleotides matching TRBD2. The CDR3 has 18 amino acids. Germline V gene sequence: CDR1 SGHRS, CDR2 YFSETQ. The V gene end was trimmed by 4 bases and the J gene end by 3 bases; junction bases not matched to a gene: 11. CDR3 nucleotides: TGCGCCAGCAGCCCGAAGGTAGCGGGGGGGCAGGACACCGGGGAGCTGTTTTTT. The encoded protein is CASSPKVAGGQDTGELFF.

The chain employs TRBV6-1 and TRBJ2-3; D might be TRBD1 (6 bases). V lost 10 bases to trimming and J lost 0 bases, with 17 bases between them. This CDR3 contains 15 residues. CDR1 and CDR2 from the germline V gene are MNHNS and SASEGT. The CDR3 bases are TGTGCCACGGCCATACAGGGAACTAGCACAGATACGCAGTATTTT. Translating it yields CATAIQGTSTDTQYF.

The V and J genes are TRBV19 and TRBJ1-5; no clear D. Germline V gene lookup returns CDR1 LNHDA and CDR2 SQIVND (reference sequence). The CDR3 has 12 residues. The V end lost 7 bases, the J end lost 4 bases, and 8 bases lay between the germline ends. The chain's CDR3 is CASNYPNQPQHF. The CDR3 nucleotides are TGTGCCAGTAATTATCCTAATCAGCCCCAGCATTTT.

This chain connects TRBV6-6 to TRBJ1-5; D gene unclear. Trimming shortened V by 4 bases and J by 0 bases, and 4 bases separated the two germline ends. This CDR3 is built from 13 residues. Germline V lookup: CDR1 MNHNY, CDR2 SVGAGI (reference sequence). The CDR3 protein is CASSFISNQPQHF. Written as DNA, the CDR3 is TGTGCCAGCAGTTTTATTAGCAATCAGCCCCAGCATTTT.

The chain has TRBV7-3 and TRBJ2-5, with D uncertain. V lost 3 bases and J lost 4, with 9 bases in between. Germline loops: CDR1 SGHTA, CDR2 FQGTGA. The CDR3 sequence is 13 residues long. As DNA, the CDR3 is TGTGCCAGCAGCTTCGGTTACCGAGAGACCCAGTACTTC. Translation: CASSFGYRETQYF.

This chain connects TRBV2 to TRBJ1-1; tentatively, D is TRBD1 (6 bases). V shed 10 bases and J shed 2 bases, with 26 bases lying between them. Germline CDR1 and CDR2: SNHLY and FYNNEI. This CDR3 has 17 residues. The chain's CDR3 is CAIGGEVGIRGNTEAFF. CDR3 DNA sequence: TGTGCCATAGGGGGGGAAGTAGGAATAAGAGGTAACACTGAAGCTTTCTTT. The whole variable domain, remainder taken from reference TRBV2 and TRBJ1-1, is EPEVTQTPSHQVTQMGQEVILRCVPISNHLYFYWYRQILGQKVEFLVSFYNNEISEKSEIFDDQFSVERPDGSNFTLKIRSTKLEDSAMYFCAIGGEVGIRGNTEAFFGQGTRLTVV.

The rearrangement joins TRBV7-9 to TRBJ1-1; maybe TRBD1 (5 bases). Deletions cut 3 bases from V and 6 bases from J, with 14 bases between. The CDR3 is made up of 14 amino acids. Germline CDR1 reads SEHNR; CDR2 reads FQNEAQ (reference sequence). The CDR3 loop reads CASSFYGGFAEAFF. The CDR3, as DNA: TGTGCCAGCAGCTTTTACGGGGGGTTCGCTGAAGCTTTCTTT.

The chain uses TRBV6-4 and TRBJ2-1; TRBD2 matches 10 bases. CDR3 size: 17 residues. With 7 bases clipped from V and 0 bases from J, the junction kept 9 bases outside the gene matches. CDR1 is MRHNA and CDR2 is SNTAGT in the germline V gene. Here the CDR3 reads CASTVAGGLPSYNEQFF. In nucleotides, the CDR3 is TGTGCCAGCACCGTAGCGGGGGGCCTACCCTCCTACAATGAGCAGTTCTTC.

The chain carries TRBV7-9 and TRBJ1-2, with 8 bases aligning to TRBD1. The CDR3 runs to 16 residues. V dropped 5 bases and J dropped 4; count of bases not matched to a gene: 12. CDR1 is SEHNR, CDR2 FQNEAQ, per germline (reference sequence). In DNA form, the CDR3 reads TGTGCCAGCAGCCCGGGACAGGACTTTTGGCGCTATGGCTACACCTTC. It translates to CASSPGQDFWRYGYTF.